The 14 T cell receptor beta chains reported below all come from one sample, sequenced in a study of siplizumab effects on memory and regulatory T cells. Profiling relied on immunoSEQ multiplex PCR, and the TCRdb table lists in-frame clones only, not all of them. The profile shows tens of thousands of clones, approximately 87% of them singletons. Sequencing input: memory CD4+ T cells sorted from blood. Source of these receptors: a human donor in good health.

To note about this clone: One end of the junction varies from germline; a read error may be responsible. V and J are TRBV5-8 and TRBJ2-7, with D perhaps TRBD1 or TRBD2 (5 bases each). Germline V CDR1 and CDR2: SGHTS, YDEGEE. CDR3 size: 13 residues. The CDR3 is CASSWDGAYERYF. In DNA, the CDR3 is TGTGCCAGCAGCTGGGACGGAGCCTACGAGCGGTACTTC.

The V gene is TRBV14, the J gene TRBJ2-1; D may be TRBD1 (6 bases). Germline CDR1 is SGHDN and CDR2 is FVKESK. The V end was cut by 0 bases, the J end by 3 bases, with 15 bases between. The CDR3 is 17 residues long. This chain's CDR3 is CASSQDLYQGIYNEQFF. DNA of the CDR3: TGTGCCAGCAGCCAAGATCTCTACCAGGGGATCTACAATGAGCAGTTCTTC.

The chain recombines TRBV7-2 with TRBJ2-7, with 8 nucleotides matching TRBD2. V was clipped by 7 bases and J by 2 bases; unmatched bases: 4. This CDR3 comprises 13 residues. Germline V gene data show CDR1 as SGHTA and CDR2 as FQGNSA. The CDR3 coding sequence is TGTGCCAGCACCCGAGCGGGAGCCTACGAGCAGTACTTC. Its translation: CASTRAGAYEQYF.

The chain recombines TRBV18 with TRBJ2-1; D gene uncertain. Germline CDR1 and CDR2: KGHSH and LQKENI. The V end lost 2 bases, the J end lost 9 bases, and 8 bases lay between the germline ends. This CDR3 has 12 amino acids. CDR3 sequence reads: CASSPTASEQFF. As DNA, the CDR3 is TGTGCCAGCTCACCAACAGCGTCTGAGCAGTTCTTC.

The chain employs TRBV7-3 and TRBJ1-1, with 7 bases aligning to TRBD1. Germline values: CDR1 SGHTA, CDR2 FQGTGA. This CDR3 contains 14 residues. The trim removed 5 bases at V and 2 bases at J, leaving 5 bases unmatched. This chain's CDR3 is CASSTGAGNTEAFF. For the CDR3, the DNA is TGTGCCAGCAGCACAGGGGCAGGAAACACTGAAGCTTTCTTT.

This chain joins TRBV7-8 and TRBJ1-1, with 7 bases lining up with TRBD1. The CDR3 covers 15 residues. Germline CDR1 reads SGHVS; CDR2 reads FQNEAQ. The V and J ends lost 6 bases and 3 bases, in that order; junction bases with no gene match: 10. As DNA, the CDR3 is TGTGCCAGCAGACGACAGGGAGTCACTGACACTGAAGCTTTCTTT. This codes for CASRRQGVTDTEAFF.

CDR3 in amino acids: CSVDGGQSPYNEQFF. CDR3 nucleotides: TGCAGCGTTGACGGGGGACAGAGTCCCTACAATGAGCAGTTCTTC. The chain combines TRBV29-1 with TRBJ2-1, with D tentatively TRBD1 (7 bases). Germline lookup yields CDR1 SQVTM and CDR2 ANQGSEA. V shed 3 bases and J shed 2 bases, with 14 bases lying between them. The CDR3 is 15 residues long.

The rearrangement links TRBV5-5 to TRBJ2-5; D remains unclear. V lost 5 bases to trimming and J lost 5 bases, with 16 bases between them. The CDR3 totals 14 residues. The germline V gene encodes CDR1 SGHKS and CDR2 YYEKEE (reference sequence). The CDR3 spells CASRPVLLMETQYF. CDR3 nucleotides: TGTGCCAGCAGGCCGGTCCTATTGATGGAGACCCAGTACTTC.

The rearrangement joins TRBV18 to TRBJ2-7, with 8 bases aligning to TRBD1. The J segment lost 3 bases and the V segment lost 3 bases, leaving 4 bases of the junction unmatched. Germline CDR1 reads KGHSH; CDR2 reads LQKENI. The CDR3 covers 14 residues. CDR3 in amino acids: CASSPNRGVYEQYF. CDR3 nucleotide sequence: TGTGCCAGCTCACCGAACAGGGGGGTCTACGAGCAGTACTTC. Using reference TRBV18 and TRBJ2-7 for the parts outside the CDR3, the full variable domain is NAGVMQNPRHLVRRRGQEARLRCSPMKGHSHVYWYRQLPEEGLKFMVYLQKENIIDESGMPKERFSAEFPKEGPSILRIQQVVRGDSAAYFCASSPNRGVYEQYFGPGTRLTVT.

CDR3 loop: CASSNGFETGKNIQYF. The CDR3 DNA reads TGTGCCAGCAGCAATGGGTTCGAGACAGGGAAAAACATTCAGTACTTC. The chain joins TRBV28 to TRBJ2-4, with TRBD1 matching 7 bases. Germline V gives CDR1 MDHEN, CDR2 SYDVKM. Trimming removed 6 bases from V and 4 bases from J; junction bases left unmatched: 12. This CDR3 has 16 amino acids.

This chain uses TRBV7-8 with TRBJ2-2; D is uncertain. CDR3 size: 12 residues. Deletions cut 6 bases from V and 6 bases from J, with 8 bases between. Germline-derived CDR1 and CDR2 are SGHVS and FQNEAQ. In DNA, the CDR3 is TGTGCCAGCAGTTTTAGGGCCGGGGAGCTGTTTTTT. It is translated as CASSFRAGELFF.

The gene calls are TRBV6-6 and TRBJ2-5; 14 bases match TRBD2. Germline V gene lookup returns CDR1 MNHNY and CDR2 SVGAGI (reference sequence). This CDR3 contains 16 residues. Trimming at V came to 6 bases and at J to 4 bases, leaving 7 bases not matched to a gene. CDR3 residues: CASSSRLAGGIETQYF. In nucleotides, the CDR3 is TGTGCCAGCAGCTCCCGACTAGCGGGGGGGATAGAGACCCAGTACTTC.

This clone was seen more than once but under ten times. The chain uses TRBV5-4 and TRBJ1-4; no firm D call. The CDR3 has 15 residues. The germline V gene has CDR1 SGHNT and CDR2 YYREEE (reference sequence). V was clipped by 0 bases and J by 7 bases, with 13 bases between them. The CDR3 here is CASSLGVREGEKLFF. The CDR3 DNA reads TGTGCCAGCAGCTTGGGTGTCCGAGAAGGTGAAAAACTGTTTTTT.

The gene calls are TRBV4-2 and TRBJ1-1, with 9 nucleotides matching TRBD1. Trimming cost V 0 bases and J 5 bases; bases outside gene matches: 16. Germline CDR1 LGHNA, CDR2 YNFKEQ. The CDR3 length is 19 residues. The CDR3, as DNA: TGTGCCAGCAGCCAAGAACCGCCGGGACAGGGACTTAGGGGGACTGAAGCTTTCTTT. This translates into CASSQEPPGQGLRGTEAFF.